This section outlines one TCR beta chain sequence together with its context. Its target antigen remains unknown. The input lacks base qualities; no much larger clone sits a single base away. The 40 or so donors, aged 6 to 90 years, were systemically healthy Caucasian individuals from Russia. Each donor gave approximately 10 milliliters of peripheral blood, collected into EDTA-treated Vacutainer tubes. Ficoll-Paque density-gradient centrifugation was used to isolate PBMCs, with at least 6 million per sample. Total RNA, at least 5 micrograms per sample, was extracted from PBMCs with Trizol reagent. Naive CD45RAhigh/CD27high T cell percentages were measured by flow cytometry on a PBMC aliquot from every donor. The entry originates in a study of blood T cells in healthy people across ages (dated by TCRdb to between 2015 and 2016). Regarding the research as a whole: Template switching captured roughly one uniquely barcoded TCR beta cDNA molecule per two T cells in model experiments. Age-related changes in TCR beta repertoire diversity were measured in the study by deep sequencing normalized with unique cDNA molecular identifiers. The donors were divided into four age groups: young (average around 17 years), middle-aged (around 41), aged (under 70) and long-lived (82). Donors of different ages were randomly distributed across sequencing lanes to avoid experimental bias. Two additional independent replicas of 1 million unique cDNA reads from the same blood draw were analyzed for two donors (one aged 18 to 30 and one aged 80 or older). The study at large found these results: Compared with the aged group, the long-lived group had more naive CD4+ T cells, fewer expanded clones and increased TCR diversity, suggesting age selection. Donor CMV infection status was unknown, potentially confounding age-related changes in expanded clonotypes. Conclusive comparison of naive and antigen-experienced compartments was prevented by the profiling of bulk unsorted PBMCs. The percentage of naive T cells measured by flow cytometry correlated strongly with observed TCR beta diversity. Total diversity estimates from one million sequenced T cells were considered lower bounds and underestimates. Observed TCR beta diversity per million T cells fell roughly linearly with age, and a significant reduction was already apparent by age roughly 40.

Library preparation was by 5' RACE. The sequencer listed for this sample is Illumina HiSeq 2500. A second PCR of roughly 6 to 12 cycles was run with a J-beta primer mix and a sample-barcoded 5' primer. A unique molecular identifier was introduced onto each TCR beta cDNA molecule by a template-switch 5' adaptor carrying 12 random nucleotides. At least 2.5 million CDR3-containing paired-end reads were obtained from each sample. First-strand cDNA was synthesized from all RNA with the Mint cDNA synthesis kit, primed by a TRBC-specific oligonucleotide. Following uracil-DNA glycosylase treatment, a first 18-cycle PCR with universal primers M1SS and BC2_uni_R was performed on all cDNA. As for the authors' bioinformatics: For normalization, 1 million high-quality reads, each with a distinct molecular identifier, were randomly selected from each sample. Instead of being binned into consensus sequences, reads with shared molecular identifiers were discarded. MiTCR, set to a Q25 quality threshold and the strictest error-elimination algorithm, was used for CDR3 identification, clonotype clustering and error correction. A nonparametric unseen species model using Euler transformation provided a lower-bound estimate of total TCR beta diversity. TCRdb's own reprocessing of the public reads used fastp at Q25 and MiXCR and kept productive beta chains. Every entry covers one CDR3 protein and lists the most common genes and DNA from its rows. TCRdb's processing, not the authors' own work, is the source of the V and J calls. The sample table shows under 1,000,000 distinct CDR3 sequences, and less than 60% are seen once. Around 18% of the sample is held by the ten biggest clonotypes.

The germline V gene yields SGHTA for CDR1 and FQGNSA for CDR2. Including the terminal cysteine and phenylalanine, the CDR3 comprises 14 residues. Just the 42-base CDR3 DNA is kept, in frame starting at base 1. The junction shows trimming of 1 base on V and 1 base on J, plus 7 bases between the germline ends. This TCR came from an elderly man in good health. Material: blood. The V and J genes are TRBV7-2 and TRBJ1-2; the D gene cannot be resolved reliably. The DNA sequence is given as TGTGCCAGCAGCTTAGAGACCGTTAACTATGGCTACACCTTC. Its protein is CASSLETVNYGYTF. When the CDR3 is completed using the reference TRBV7-2 and TRBJ1-2 genes on either side, the full variable domain is GAGVSQSPSNKVTEKGKDVELRCDPISGHTALYWYRQSLGQGLEFLIYFQGNSAPDKSGLPSDRFSAERTGGSVSTLTIQRTQQEDSAVYLCASSLETVNYGYTFGSGTRLTVV.